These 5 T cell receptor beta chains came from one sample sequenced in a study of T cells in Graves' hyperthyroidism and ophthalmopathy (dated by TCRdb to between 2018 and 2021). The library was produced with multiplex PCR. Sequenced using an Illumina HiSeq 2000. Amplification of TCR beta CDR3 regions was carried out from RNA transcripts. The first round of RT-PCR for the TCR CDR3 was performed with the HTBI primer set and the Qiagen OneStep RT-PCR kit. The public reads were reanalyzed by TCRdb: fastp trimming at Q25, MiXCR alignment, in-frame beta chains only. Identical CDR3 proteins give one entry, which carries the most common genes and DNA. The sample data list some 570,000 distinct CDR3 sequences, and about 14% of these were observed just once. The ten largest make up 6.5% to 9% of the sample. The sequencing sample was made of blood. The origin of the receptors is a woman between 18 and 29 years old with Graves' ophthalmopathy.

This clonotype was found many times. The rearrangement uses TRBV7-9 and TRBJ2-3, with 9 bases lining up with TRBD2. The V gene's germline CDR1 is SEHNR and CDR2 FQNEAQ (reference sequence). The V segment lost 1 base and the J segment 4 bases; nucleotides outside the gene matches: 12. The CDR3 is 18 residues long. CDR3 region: CASSLGPLAGGPPDTQYF. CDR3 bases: TGTGCCAGCAGCTTAGGACCTCTGGCGGGAGGGCCCCCAGATACGCAGTATTTT.

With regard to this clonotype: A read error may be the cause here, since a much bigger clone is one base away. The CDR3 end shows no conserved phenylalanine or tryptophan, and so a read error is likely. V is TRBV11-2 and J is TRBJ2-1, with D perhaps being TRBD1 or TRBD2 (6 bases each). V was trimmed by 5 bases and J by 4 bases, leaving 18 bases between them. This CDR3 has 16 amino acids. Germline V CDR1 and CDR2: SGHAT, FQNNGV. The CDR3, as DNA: TGTGCCAGCAGCGTATATCAGGGGAGGAGGTACAATGAGCAGTTCTTA. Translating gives CASSVYQGRRYNEQFL.

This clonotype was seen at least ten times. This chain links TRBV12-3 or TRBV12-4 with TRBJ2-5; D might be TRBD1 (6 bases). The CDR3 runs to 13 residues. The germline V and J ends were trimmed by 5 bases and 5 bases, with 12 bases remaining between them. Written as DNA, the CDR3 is TGTGCCAGCAGTCCCAGGGGTAGCGAGACCCAGTACTTC. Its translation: CASSPRGSETQYF.

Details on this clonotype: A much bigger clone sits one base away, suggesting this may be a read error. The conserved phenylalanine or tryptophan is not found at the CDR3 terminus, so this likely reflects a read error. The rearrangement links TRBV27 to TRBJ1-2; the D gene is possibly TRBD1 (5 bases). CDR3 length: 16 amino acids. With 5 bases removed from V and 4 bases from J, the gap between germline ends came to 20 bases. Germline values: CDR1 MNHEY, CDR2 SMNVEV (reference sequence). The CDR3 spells CASSPYSGGFAYGYTS. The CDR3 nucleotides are TGTGCCAGCAGTCCCTACTCGGGGGGGTTTGCCTATGGCTACACCTCC.

The CDR3 bases are TGTGCCAGCAGCCTCCGGGACACCCACACCGGGGAGCTGTTTTTT. It is translated as CASSLRDTHTGELFF. The chain recombines TRBV7-9 with TRBJ2-2, with D tentatively TRBD1 (6 bases). The CDR3 covers 15 residues. V dropped 5 bases and J dropped 3 bases, with 13 bases sitting between them. CDR1 SEHNR and CDR2 FQNEAQ come from the germline V gene (reference sequence).